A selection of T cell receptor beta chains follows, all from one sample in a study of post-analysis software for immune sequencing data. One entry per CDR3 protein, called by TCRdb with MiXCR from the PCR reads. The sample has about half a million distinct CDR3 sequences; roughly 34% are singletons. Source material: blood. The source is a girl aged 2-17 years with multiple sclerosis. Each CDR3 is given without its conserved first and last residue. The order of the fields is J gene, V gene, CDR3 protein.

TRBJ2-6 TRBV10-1 ASSDGWGSGANVLT
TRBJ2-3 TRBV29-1 SVDLGAGGSTDTQY
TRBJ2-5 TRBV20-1 SAREGGTSGTDEQY
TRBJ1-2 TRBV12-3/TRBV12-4 ASSFIQGYGYT
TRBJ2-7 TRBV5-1 ASSLRAGYEQY
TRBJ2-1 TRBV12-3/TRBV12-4 ASSPRQAREEQF
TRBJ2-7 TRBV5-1 ASSWGTSGTSYEQY
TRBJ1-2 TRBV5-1 ASSLGTGAHYGYT
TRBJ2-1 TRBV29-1 SVGGLAGGPVSGEQF
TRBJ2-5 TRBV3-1 ATILQETQY
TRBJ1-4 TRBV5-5 ASSLARNEKLF
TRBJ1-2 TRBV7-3 ASTGTCYGYT
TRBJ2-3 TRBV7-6 ASSWGGDTQY
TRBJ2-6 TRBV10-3 AISDWDRRRGANVLT
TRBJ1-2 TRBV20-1 SARVPDRADGYT
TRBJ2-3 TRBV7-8 ASSLVSSGGATDTQY
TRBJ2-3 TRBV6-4 ASSDGGGGRSDTQY
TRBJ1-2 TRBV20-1 SARDGDYGYT
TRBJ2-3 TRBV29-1 SVERGGRDTQY
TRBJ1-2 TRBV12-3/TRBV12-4 ASKALRYNYGYT
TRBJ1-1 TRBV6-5 ASSYSFGYNSEAF
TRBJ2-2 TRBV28 ATESAPGELF
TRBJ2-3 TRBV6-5 ASSYRQGLGTDTQY
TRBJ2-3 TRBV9 ASKGGGAADTQY
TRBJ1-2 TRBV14 ASSQVVTIGYT
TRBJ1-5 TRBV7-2 ASSLRWNNQPQH